This T cell receptor beta chain was documented in a study of CD8 T cells in Susac syndrome (dated 2019 in TCRdb). Background on the whole study: Whether CD8+ T cell activation and differentiation in Susac syndrome was antigen driven was tested using repertoire sequencing.

The CDR1 and CDR2 encoded by the germline V gene are SGHAT and FQNNGV. The CDR3 starts with the cysteine, ends with the phenylalanine, and has 15 residues. Solely the CDR3 DNA is kept, with 45 bases framed from the first base. V gives up 3 bases and J gives up 4 bases, and the segment between their germline ends measures 13 bases. Peripheral blood CD8+ and CD4+ T cells from healthy donors, Susac syndrome patients and multiple sclerosis patients were profiled using high-throughput TCR beta sequencing. Healthy donors were included as age- and sex-matched controls. Bulk CD8+ and CD4+ T cells were purified by magnetic negative isolation, while CD8+ TEMRA cells were enriched using FACS. Blood was drawn into EDTA tubes, processed within 24 hours, and PBMCs were isolated by density gradient centrifugation. PBMCs intended for TCR sequencing were frozen in liquid nitrogen and were later thawed in a 37 degrees C water bath. The sorted or isolated CD4+, CD8+ and CD8+ TEMRA cells had a purity of 90% or higher.

RNA was extracted using the RNeasy kit, and roughly 0.5 to 1 microgram was reverse transcribed with random hexamers. The immunoSEQ multiplex PCR assay, which covers 54 Vbeta and 13 Jbeta segments, was used to amplify TCR beta CDR3 regions. Bias from PCR amplification was corrected by using a synthetic template baseline for primer optimization and for computational correction. The authors processed their data as follows. Reads were assigned to V, D and J genes according to IMGT and analyzed in immunoSEQ Analyzer, with only productive sequences retained. To calculate clonality, Shannon entropy was normalized by log2 of the number of productive unique sequences and then subtracted from one. For each patient and control, public and private clones were evaluated among the 100 most prevalent clones. Clones were defined as Susac-specific when absent from the healthy and MS cohorts, from 1052 published viral clones and from other ImmuneACCESS disease sequences. TCRdb redid the processing of the public reads, applying fastp at Q25 and MiXCR, and retained in-frame beta chains. Entries are consolidated by CDR3 protein sequence, retaining the most common genes and DNA. TCRdb's processing, not the authors' own work, is the source of the V and J calls. The sample table lists 130,000 to 150,000 distinct CDR3 sequences, roughly 94% of them with a count of one. 0.075% to 0.1% of the sample goes to the ten largest clones.

The sample holds one count of this clonotype. The antigen it binds to is not known. Per-base quality was not reported, and no clone a single base away is much larger than it. One read alone is weak evidence. Study-wide findings and limitations: The study acknowledged that relatively few individuals were included in the TCR sequencing and HLA analysis.

This receptor was taken from a human donor in good health. In this chain, TRBV11-2 is recombined with TRBJ2-1; there is no confident call for the D gene. Sequencing was done on a sample of CD4+ T cells from PBMCs. CDR3 region: CASSLNSDFYNEQFF. The nucleotides are TGTGCCAGCAGCTTGAACAGCGATTTTTACAATGAGCAGTTCTTC.